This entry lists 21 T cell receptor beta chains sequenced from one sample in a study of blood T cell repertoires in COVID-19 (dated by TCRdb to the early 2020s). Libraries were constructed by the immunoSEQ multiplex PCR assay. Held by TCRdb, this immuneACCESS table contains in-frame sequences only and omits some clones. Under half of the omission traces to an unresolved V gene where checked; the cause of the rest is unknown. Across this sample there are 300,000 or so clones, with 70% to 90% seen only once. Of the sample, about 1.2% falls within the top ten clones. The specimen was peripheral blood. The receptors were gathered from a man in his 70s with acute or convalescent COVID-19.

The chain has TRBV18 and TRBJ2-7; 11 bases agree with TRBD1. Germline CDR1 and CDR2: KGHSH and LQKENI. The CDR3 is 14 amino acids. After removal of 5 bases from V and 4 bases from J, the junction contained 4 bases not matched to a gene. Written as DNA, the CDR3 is TGTGCCAGCTCATCGGGACAGGGGGATTACGAGCAGTACTTC. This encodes CASSSGQGDYEQYF.

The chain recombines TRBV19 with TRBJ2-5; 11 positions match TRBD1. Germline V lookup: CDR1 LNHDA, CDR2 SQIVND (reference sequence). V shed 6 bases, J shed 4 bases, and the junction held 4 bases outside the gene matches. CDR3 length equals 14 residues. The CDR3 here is CASRGTGGGETQYF. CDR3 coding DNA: TGTGCCAGTAGGGGGACAGGGGGAGGAGAGACCCAGTACTTC. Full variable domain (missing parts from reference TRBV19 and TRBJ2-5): DGGITQSPKYLFRKEGQNVTLSCEQNLNHDAMYWYRQDPGQGLRLIYYSQIVNDFQKGDIAEGYSVSREKKESFPLTVTSAQKNPTAFYLCASRGTGGGETQYFGPGTRLLVL.

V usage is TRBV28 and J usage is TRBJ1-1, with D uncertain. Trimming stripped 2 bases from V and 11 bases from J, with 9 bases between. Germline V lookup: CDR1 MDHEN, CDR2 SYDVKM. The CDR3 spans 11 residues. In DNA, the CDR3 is TGTGCCAGCAGTTTAAGAGAGGAGGCTTTCTTT. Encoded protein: CASSLREEAFF.

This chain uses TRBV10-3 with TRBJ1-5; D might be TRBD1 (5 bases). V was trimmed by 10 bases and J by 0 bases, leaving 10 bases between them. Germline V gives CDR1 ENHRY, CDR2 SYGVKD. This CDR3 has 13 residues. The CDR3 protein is CATQGNSNQPQHF. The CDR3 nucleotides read TGTGCCACTCAGGGAAATAGCAATCAGCCCCAGCATTTT.

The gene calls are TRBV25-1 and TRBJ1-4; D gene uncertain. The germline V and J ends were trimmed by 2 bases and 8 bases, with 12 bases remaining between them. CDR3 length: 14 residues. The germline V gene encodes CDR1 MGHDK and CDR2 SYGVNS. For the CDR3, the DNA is TGTGCCAGCAGTGAAGGGCAGATCTGGGAAAAACTGTTTTTT. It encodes CASSEGQIWEKLFF.

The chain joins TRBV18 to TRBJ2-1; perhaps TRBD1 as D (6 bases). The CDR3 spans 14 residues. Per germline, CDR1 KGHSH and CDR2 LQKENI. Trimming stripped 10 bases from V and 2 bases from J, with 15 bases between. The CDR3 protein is CATSPTGTYNEQFF. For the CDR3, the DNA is TGTGCCACCTCCCCGACAGGTACCTACAATGAGCAGTTCTTC.

Written as DNA, the CDR3 is TGTGCCAGCAGTGAAGCGCCGGGGAGGACTGAAGCTTTCTTT. This codes for CASSEAPGRTEAFF. The gene calls are TRBV2 and TRBJ1-1; no clear D. This CDR3 spans 14 amino acids. Germline V lookup: CDR1 SNHLY, CDR2 FYNNEI. With 0 bases removed from V and 5 bases from J, the gap between germline ends came to 10 bases.

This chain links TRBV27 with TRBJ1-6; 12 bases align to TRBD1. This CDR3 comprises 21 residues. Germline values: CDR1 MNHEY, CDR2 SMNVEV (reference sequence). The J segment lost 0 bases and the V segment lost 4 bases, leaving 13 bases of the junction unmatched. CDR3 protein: CASSSGTGGKMLSSYNSPLHF. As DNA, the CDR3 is TGTGCCAGCAGTTCGGGGACAGGGGGCAAAATGTTGAGCTCCTATAATTCACCCCTCCACTTT.

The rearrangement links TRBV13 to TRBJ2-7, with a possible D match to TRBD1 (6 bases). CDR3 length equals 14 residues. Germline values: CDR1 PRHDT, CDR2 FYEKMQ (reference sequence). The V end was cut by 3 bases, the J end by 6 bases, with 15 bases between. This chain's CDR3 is CASSLGHRSGEQYF. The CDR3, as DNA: TGTGCCAGCAGCTTGGGACACCGGTCGGGCGAGCAGTACTTC.

The DNA for the CDR3 is TGCAGCGTTGGGGACAGCATGATTAGTGAAAAACTGTTTTTT. It specifies CSVGDSMISEKLFF. The rearrangement links TRBV29-1 to TRBJ1-4; 7 bases agree with TRBD1. Per the germline V gene, CDR1 is SQVTM and CDR2 is ANQGSEA. Losses at the gene ends were 4 bases for V and 7 bases for J; bases not matched to a gene: 9. The CDR3 is made up of 14 amino acids.

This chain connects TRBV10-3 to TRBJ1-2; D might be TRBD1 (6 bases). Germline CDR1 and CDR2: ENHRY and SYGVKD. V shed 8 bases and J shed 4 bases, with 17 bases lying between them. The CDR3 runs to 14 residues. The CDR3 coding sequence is TGTGCCATCTGCGAGGGGGGAGGGGGCTATGGCTACACCTTC. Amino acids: CAICEGGGGYGYTF.

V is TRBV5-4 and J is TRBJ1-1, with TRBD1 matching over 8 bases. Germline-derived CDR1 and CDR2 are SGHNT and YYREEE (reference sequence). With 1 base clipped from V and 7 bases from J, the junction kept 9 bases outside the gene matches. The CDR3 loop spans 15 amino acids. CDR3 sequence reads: CASSLQGAIVFEAFF. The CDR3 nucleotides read TGTGCCAGCAGCTTGCAGGGGGCGATAGTTTTTGAAGCTTTCTTT.

The CDR3 DNA reads as TGTGCCCTAGCCCCCCGGCGGAACACCGGGGAGCTGTTTTTT. It encodes CALAPRRNTGELFF. This chain uses TRBV21-1 with TRBJ2-2; the listed D gene, TRBD2, was not tested against the DNA. TRBV21-1 is designated a pseudogene. The CDR3 spans 14 residues.

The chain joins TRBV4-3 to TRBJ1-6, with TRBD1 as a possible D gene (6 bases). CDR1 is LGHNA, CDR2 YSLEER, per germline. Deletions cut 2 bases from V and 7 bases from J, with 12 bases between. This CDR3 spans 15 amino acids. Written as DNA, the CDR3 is TGCGCCAGCAGCCAAACAGGGAACGGGAATTCACCCCTCCACTTT. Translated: CASSQTGNGNSPLHF.

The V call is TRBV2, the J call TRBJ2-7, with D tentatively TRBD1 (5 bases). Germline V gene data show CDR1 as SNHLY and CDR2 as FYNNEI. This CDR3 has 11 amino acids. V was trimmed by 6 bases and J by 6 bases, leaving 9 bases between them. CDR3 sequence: CASRQVFEQYF. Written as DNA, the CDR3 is TGTGCCAGCAGACAGGTTTTCGAGCAGTACTTC.

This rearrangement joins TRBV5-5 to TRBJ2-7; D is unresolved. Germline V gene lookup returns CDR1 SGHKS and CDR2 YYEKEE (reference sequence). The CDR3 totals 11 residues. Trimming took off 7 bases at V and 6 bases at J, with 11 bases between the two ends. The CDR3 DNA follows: TGTGCCAGCGCCTTCACGGGCGAGCAGTACTTC. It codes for CASAFTGEQYF.

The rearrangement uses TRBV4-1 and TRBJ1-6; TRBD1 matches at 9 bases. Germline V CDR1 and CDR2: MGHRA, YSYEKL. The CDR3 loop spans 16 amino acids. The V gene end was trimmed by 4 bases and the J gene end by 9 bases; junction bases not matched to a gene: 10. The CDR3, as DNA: TGCGCCAGCAGCCCCAGCGGGGGACAGGGCACTTCACCCCTCCACTTT. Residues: CASSPSGGQGTSPLHF.

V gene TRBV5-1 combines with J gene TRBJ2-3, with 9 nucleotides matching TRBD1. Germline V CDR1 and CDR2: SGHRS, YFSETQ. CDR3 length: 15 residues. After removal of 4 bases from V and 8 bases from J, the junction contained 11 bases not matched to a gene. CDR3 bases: TGCGCCAGCAGCGCTACCGGGACAGGGCCATCTACGCAGTATTTT. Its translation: CASSATGTGPSTQYF.

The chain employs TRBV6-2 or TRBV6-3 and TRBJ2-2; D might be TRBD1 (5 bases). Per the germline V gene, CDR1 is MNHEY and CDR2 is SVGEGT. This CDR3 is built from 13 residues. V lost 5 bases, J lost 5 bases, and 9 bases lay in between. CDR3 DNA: TGTGCCAGCAGTCTGCAGGGTACCGGGGAGCTGTTTTTT. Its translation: CASSLQGTGELFF.

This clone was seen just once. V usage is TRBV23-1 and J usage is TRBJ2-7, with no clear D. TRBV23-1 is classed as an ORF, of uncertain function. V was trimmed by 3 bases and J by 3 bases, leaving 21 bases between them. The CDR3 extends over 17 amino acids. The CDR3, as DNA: TGCGCCAGCAGTCACCCAAAGGTCAGTTACAGCTTCTACGAGCAGTACTTC. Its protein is CASSHPKVSYSFYEQYF.

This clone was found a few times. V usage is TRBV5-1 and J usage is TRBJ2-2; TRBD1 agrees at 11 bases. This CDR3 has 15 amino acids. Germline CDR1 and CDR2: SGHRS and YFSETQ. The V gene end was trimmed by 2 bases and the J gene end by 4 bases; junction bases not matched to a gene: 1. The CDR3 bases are TGCGCCAGCAGCTTCGGGACAGGGGGCACCGGGGAGCTGTTTTTT. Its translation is CASSFGTGGTGELFF.